A selection of T cell receptor beta chains follows, all from one sample in a study of shared clonotypes between healthy human individuals. Produced via immunoSEQ multiplex PCR; TCRdb's table is partial and in-frame only. The table records hundreds of thousands of clones, 75% to 85% of them present only once. Material: PBMCs. The receptors originated from a middle-aged woman in good health. Some clones in this sample may be carry-over from other donors' samples. Each CDR3 is given with its conserved first and last residue. Fields, in order: V gene, D gene, J gene, clone size, CDR3 DNA, CDR3 protein. A D gene is named only where the DNA matches it firmly. Clone size is given for some rows only: seen once, a few or many times, or a class if the clone is expanded.

v_gene: TRBV30; d_gene: -; j_gene: TRBJ2-2; abundance: -; CDR3nt: TGTGCCTGGAGCCTTTTGGGCCGGCGGGCCGGGGAGCTGTTTTTT; CDR3aa: CAWSLLGRRAGELFF
v_gene: TRBV5-8; d_gene: TRBD1; j_gene: TRBJ2-7; abundance: -; CDR3nt: TGTGCCAGCAGCCGGACAGGGGTGTCCTACGAGCAGTACTTC; CDR3aa: CASSRTGVSYEQYF
v_gene: TRBV30; d_gene: -; j_gene: TRBJ1-5; abundance: -; CDR3nt: TGTGCCTGGGGTCGGGGGCGCCCAAGCAATCAGCCCCAGCATTTT; CDR3aa: CAWGRGRPSNQPQHF
v_gene: TRBV5-1; d_gene: TRBD2; j_gene: TRBJ2-7; abundance: -; CDR3nt: TGCGCCAGCAGCTTGATTAGCGGGGGTCCCTACGAGCAGTACTTC; CDR3aa: CASSLISGGPYEQYF
v_gene: TRBV19; d_gene: -; j_gene: TRBJ1-2; abundance: -; CDR3nt: TGTGCCAGTAGTGGAGGCCGGAATAACTATGGCTACACCTTC; CDR3aa: CASSGGRNNYGYTF
v_gene: TRBV10-3; d_gene: -; j_gene: TRBJ2-3; abundance: -; CDR3nt: TGTGCCATCAGTGGGGACCCCGAAACAGATACGCAGTATTTT; CDR3aa: CAISGDPETDTQYF
v_gene: TRBV30; d_gene: -; j_gene: TRBJ1-3; abundance: few; CDR3nt: TGTGCCTGGAGTGTACTGACAGAAGGAAACACCATATATTTT; CDR3aa: CAWSVLTEGNTIYF
v_gene: TRBV10-1; d_gene: -; j_gene: TRBJ2-1; abundance: -; CDR3nt: TGCGCCAGCAGTGACAGCCGGTCGGCCTACAATGAGCAGTTCTTC; CDR3aa: CASSDSRSAYNEQFF
v_gene: TRBV28; d_gene: TRBD1; j_gene: TRBJ1-5; abundance: -; CDR3nt: TGTGCCAGCAGGGCGACAGGGAACAATCAGCCCCAGCATTTT; CDR3aa: CASRATGNNQPQHF
v_gene: TRBV18; d_gene: TRBD2; j_gene: TRBJ2-1; abundance: -; CDR3nt: TGTGCCAGCTCACCAGCTAGCGGCTACAATGAGCAGTTCTTC; CDR3aa: CASSPASGYNEQFF
v_gene: TRBV28; d_gene: -; j_gene: TRBJ1-4; abundance: -; CDR3nt: TGTGCCAGCAGGGGAAGAAATATTAATGAAAAACTGTTTTTT; CDR3aa: CASRGRNINEKLFF
v_gene: TRBV19; d_gene: TRBD2; j_gene: TRBJ2-7; abundance: -; CDR3nt: TGTGCCAGCAGAAAAAATGGACTAGCGGGAGCCCACGAGCAGTACTTC; CDR3aa: CASRKNGLAGAHEQYF
v_gene: TRBV28; d_gene: -; j_gene: TRBJ1-1; abundance: few; CDR3nt: TGTGCCAGCAGCGGAACATATCTGGGAACTGAAGCTTTCTTT; CDR3aa: CASSGTYLGTEAFF
v_gene: TRBV25-1; d_gene: -; j_gene: TRBJ2-5; abundance: -; CDR3nt: TGTGCCAGCAATCGAATGGGGGAGCAGAAAGAGACCCAGTACTTC; CDR3aa: CASNRMGEQKETQYF
v_gene: TRBV5-1; d_gene: -; j_gene: TRBJ2-7; abundance: -; CDR3nt: TGCGCCAGCAGCTTGGACTACTCCTACGAGCAGTACTTC; CDR3aa: CASSLDYSYEQYF
v_gene: TRBV5-1; d_gene: TRBD2; j_gene: TRBJ2-2; abundance: -; CDR3nt: TGCGCCAGCAGCCCCTCCCTAGCGGGAGTTTTCGGGGAGCTGTTTTTT; CDR3aa: CASSPSLAGVFGELFF
v_gene: TRBV25-1; d_gene: -; j_gene: TRBJ2-5; abundance: many; CDR3nt: TGTGCCAGCAGTATAGTACACCTAAGTGGGAAAGAGACCCAGTACTTC; CDR3aa: CASSIVHLSGKETQYF
v_gene: TRBV10-3; d_gene: -; j_gene: TRBJ2-7; abundance: -; CDR3nt: TGTGCCATCAGACAGGGTCCGGGTGACGAGCAGTACTTC; CDR3aa: CAIRQGPGDEQYF
v_gene: TRBV5-1; d_gene: TRBD1; j_gene: TRBJ2-7; abundance: -; CDR3nt: TGCGCCAGCAGCCAGGACAGGGTAGGCGAGCAGTACTTC; CDR3aa: CASSQDRVGEQYF
v_gene: TRBV7-2; d_gene: -; j_gene: TRBJ2-7; abundance: -; CDR3nt: TGTGCCAGCAGCTTATGGGCACTGAGCTCCTACGAGCAGTACTTC; CDR3aa: CASSLWALSSYEQYF
v_gene: TRBV7-2; d_gene: -; j_gene: TRBJ2-5; abundance: -; CDR3nt: TGTGCCGGCAGCTTAGGAGGAGGGGCAGGACAAGAGACCCAGTACTTC; CDR3aa: CAGSLGGGAGQETQYF
v_gene: TRBV7-6; d_gene: TRBD2; j_gene: TRBJ2-3; abundance: once; CDR3nt: TGTGCCAGCAGCCGGACCCCGAGCGGGAGGGCTGGAACAGATACGCAGTATTTT; CDR3aa: CASSRTPSGRAGTDTQYF
v_gene: TRBV4-3; d_gene: -; j_gene: TRBJ2-5; abundance: many; CDR3nt: TGCGCCAGCAGCCAAGATTCGTACGCAGGAGAGACCCAGTACTTC; CDR3aa: CASSQDSYAGETQYF
v_gene: TRBV28; d_gene: -; j_gene: TRBJ1-1; abundance: once; CDR3nt: TGTGCCAGCAGTTTCTGGGTGGGGGACACTGAAGCTTTCTTT; CDR3aa: CASSFWVGDTEAFF
v_gene: TRBV7-6; d_gene: -; j_gene: TRBJ1-1; abundance: -; CDR3nt: TGTGCCAGCAGCTTTCCCGTGCGGGTGAACACTGAAGCTTTCTTT; CDR3aa: CASSFPVRVNTEAFF
v_gene: TRBV6-5; d_gene: TRBD1; j_gene: TRBJ2-2; abundance: -; CDR3nt: TGTGCCAGCAGGGAGACAGGGGAGCACACCGGGGAGCTGTTTTTT; CDR3aa: CASRETGEHTGELFF
v_gene: TRBV6-1; d_gene: -; j_gene: TRBJ1-2; abundance: -; CDR3nt: TGTGCCAGCAGTGAACGGTTGAACGGCTACACCTTC; CDR3aa: CASSERLNGYTF
v_gene: TRBV5-4; d_gene: TRBD1; j_gene: TRBJ1-4; abundance: -; CDR3nt: TGTGCCAGCAGCTTACCGGGACAGCTTAATGAAAAACTGTTTTTT; CDR3aa: CASSLPGQLNEKLFF
v_gene: TRBV28; d_gene: TRBD2; j_gene: TRBJ2-7; abundance: -; CDR3nt: TGTGCCAGCAGTCCAAGCCTAGCGGGAGTGTACGAGCAGTACTTC; CDR3aa: CASSPSLAGVYEQYF
v_gene: TRBV27; d_gene: -; j_gene: TRBJ2-6; abundance: many; CDR3nt: TGTGCCAGCAGTTTAACAGGGCGTGGGGCCAACGTCCTGACTTTC; CDR3aa: CASSLTGRGANVLTF
v_gene: TRBV28; d_gene: TRBD1; j_gene: TRBJ2-7; abundance: -; CDR3nt: TGTGCCAGCAGTGCCTCTGGGACAGGGGAATTCTACGAGCAGTACTTC; CDR3aa: CASSASGTGEFYEQYF
v_gene: TRBV12-5; d_gene: TRBD1; j_gene: TRBJ2-1; abundance: -; CDR3nt: TGTGCTAGTGGCGACACCCGACAGGGGGAATATAATGAGCAGTTCTTC; CDR3aa: CASGDTRQGEYNEQFF
v_gene: TRBV14; d_gene: TRBD2; j_gene: TRBJ2-1; abundance: -; CDR3nt: TGTGCCAGCAGCCCACGGGACTACCTCTGGGAGCAGTTCTTC; CDR3aa: CASSPRDYLWEQFF
v_gene: TRBV7-2; d_gene: -; j_gene: TRBJ2-5; abundance: -; CDR3nt: TGTGCCAGCAGCTGGGGGAGGGGACAACAAGAGACCCAGTACTTC; CDR3aa: CASSWGRGQQETQYF
v_gene: TRBV28; d_gene: -; j_gene: TRBJ2-2; abundance: -; CDR3nt: TGTGCCAGCAGCCTGCTAGGGGTTTCGGCCGGGGAGCTGTTTTTT; CDR3aa: CASSLLGVSAGELFF
v_gene: TRBV9; d_gene: -; j_gene: TRBJ2-3; abundance: -; CDR3nt: TGTGCCAGCAGCGTAGTCGACAGTGTCACAGATACGCAGTATTTT; CDR3aa: CASSVVDSVTDTQYF
v_gene: TRBV20-1; d_gene: -; j_gene: TRBJ2-3; abundance: -; CDR3nt: TGCAGTGCCAGCCTCACAGATACGCAGTATTTT; CDR3aa: CSASLTDTQYF
v_gene: TRBV13; d_gene: TRBD2; j_gene: TRBJ2-1; abundance: -; CDR3nt: TGTGCCAGCAGCCCGGCAGACCTAGCGGGTGACAGGAAGCAGTTCTTC; CDR3aa: CASSPADLAGDRKQFF
v_gene: TRBV7-6; d_gene: -; j_gene: TRBJ2-2; abundance: -; CDR3nt: TGTGCCAGCAGCTTAGGTTCGATTTCCGGGGAGCTGTTTTTT; CDR3aa: CASSLGSISGELFF
v_gene: TRBV7-3; d_gene: -; j_gene: TRBJ2-3; abundance: many; CDR3nt: TGTGCCAGCAGCTCCGGGACTAGCACAGATACGCAGTATTTT; CDR3aa: CASSSGTSTDTQYF
v_gene: TRBV5-1; d_gene: -; j_gene: TRBJ2-7; abundance: -; CDR3nt: TGCGCCAGCAGCACATCCGGGACCACCTACGAGCAGTACTTC; CDR3aa: CASSTSGTTYEQYF
v_gene: TRBV27; d_gene: TRBD1; j_gene: TRBJ2-7; abundance: -; CDR3nt: TGTGCCAGCAGTCCCGACAGGGGCTACGAGCAGTACTTC; CDR3aa: CASSPDRGYEQYF
v_gene: TRBV28; d_gene: -; j_gene: TRBJ2-1; abundance: once; CDR3nt: TGTGCCAGCAGTTACCCCTCACGCCAGGCGCAGTTCTTC; CDR3aa: CASSYPSRQAQFF
v_gene: TRBV19; d_gene: TRBD1; j_gene: TRBJ1-5; abundance: -; CDR3nt: TGTGCCAGTAGTATAGGGGGAAGTCGACAGGGAGATCAGCCCCAGCATTTT; CDR3aa: CASSIGGSRQGDQPQHF
v_gene: TRBV11-2; d_gene: -; j_gene: TRBJ1-2; abundance: -; CDR3nt: TGTGCCAGCAGCTCCTTGACGGCCGACAAAAGTAGCTACACCTTC; CDR3aa: CASSSLTADKSSYTF
v_gene: TRBV4-2; d_gene: TRBD2; j_gene: TRBJ2-3; abundance: -; CDR3nt: TGTGCCAGCAGCCAAGAAGGGACCTACGCCCCGGGACTAAAAGGCACAGATACGCAGTATTTT; CDR3aa: CASSQEGTYAPGLKGTDTQYF
v_gene: TRBV29-1; d_gene: -; j_gene: TRBJ1-1; abundance: -; CDR3nt: TGCAGCGAGCGCGAAGACTTCAGCACTGAAGCTTTCTTT; CDR3aa: CSEREDFSTEAFF
v_gene: TRBV11-1; d_gene: -; j_gene: TRBJ2-5; abundance: -; CDR3nt: TGCGCCAGCAGCTTAATGGGGGGCCAAGAGACCCAGTACTTC; CDR3aa: CASSLMGGQETQYF
v_gene: TRBV7-9; d_gene: TRBD1; j_gene: TRBJ2-7; abundance: -; CDR3nt: TGTGCCAGTAGCTTCGACAGGGCCCTCCGGACGTCCTACGAGCAGTACTTC; CDR3aa: CASSFDRALRTSYEQYF
v_gene: TRBV9; d_gene: -; j_gene: TRBJ2-7; abundance: -; CDR3nt: TGTGCCAGCAGCCCAACCCCGGTCTCCTACGAGCAGTACTTC; CDR3aa: CASSPTPVSYEQYF
v_gene: TRBV29-1; d_gene: -; j_gene: TRBJ1-2; abundance: -; CDR3nt: TGCAGCGTTGATACAGGGTATGGCTACACCTTC; CDR3aa: CSVDTGYGYTF
v_gene: TRBV4-2; d_gene: -; j_gene: TRBJ1-5; abundance: -; CDR3nt: TGTGCCAGCAGCTTGGGGGTCTGGGGCAATCAGCCCCAGCATTTT; CDR3aa: CASSLGVWGNQPQHF
v_gene: TRBV18; d_gene: -; j_gene: TRBJ2-7; abundance: -; CDR3nt: TGTGCCAGCTCACCGGCGGCGGTCACCTACGAGCAGTACTTC; CDR3aa: CASSPAAVTYEQYF
v_gene: TRBV6-5; d_gene: -; j_gene: TRBJ2-3; abundance: few; CDR3nt: TGTGCCAGCAGTTACGCTGGGGAATACACAGATACGCAGTATTTT; CDR3aa: CASSYAGEYTDTQYF
v_gene: TRBV27; d_gene: -; j_gene: TRBJ1-1; abundance: few; CDR3nt: TGTGCCAGCAGTGACGGTTTCATGAACACTGAAGCTTTCTTT; CDR3aa: CASSDGFMNTEAFF
v_gene: TRBV28; d_gene: -; j_gene: TRBJ1-3; abundance: -; CDR3nt: TGTGCCAGCAGTCCTATCGATCAGGGGAGTAATGGAAACACCATATATTTT; CDR3aa: CASSPIDQGSNGNTIYF
v_gene: TRBV5-1; d_gene: TRBD2; j_gene: TRBJ2-5; abundance: -; CDR3nt: TGCGCCAGCAGCTTCTCCGACGGGGGGCAAGAGACCCAGTACTTC; CDR3aa: CASSFSDGGQETQYF
v_gene: TRBV21-1; d_gene: -; j_gene: TRBJ2-1; abundance: -; CDR3nt: TGTGCCTCCCGAGGTCTCTACAATGAGCAGTTCTTC; CDR3aa: CASRGLYNEQFF
v_gene: TRBV2; d_gene: -; j_gene: TRBJ2-1; abundance: -; CDR3nt: TGTGCCAGCAGGCGTTTGGGCAATGAGCAGTTCTTC; CDR3aa: CASRRLGNEQFF
v_gene: TRBV20-1; d_gene: -; j_gene: TRBJ2-7; abundance: -; CDR3nt: TGCAGTGCGATCGACAGTTACGAGCAGTACTTC; CDR3aa: CSAIDSYEQYF